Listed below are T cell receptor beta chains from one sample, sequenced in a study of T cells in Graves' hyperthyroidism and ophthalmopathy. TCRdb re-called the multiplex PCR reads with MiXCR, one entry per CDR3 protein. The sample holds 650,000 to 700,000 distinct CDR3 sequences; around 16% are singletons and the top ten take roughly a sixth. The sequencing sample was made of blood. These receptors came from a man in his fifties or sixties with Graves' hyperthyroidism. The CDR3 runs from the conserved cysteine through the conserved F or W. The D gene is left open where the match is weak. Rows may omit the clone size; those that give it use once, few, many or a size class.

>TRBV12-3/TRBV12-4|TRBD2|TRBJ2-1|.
TGTGCCAGCAGTTTAGGGGGTAGCGGGAGTGGCTACAATGAGCAGTTCTTC
CASSLGGSGSGYNEQFF
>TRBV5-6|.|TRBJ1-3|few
TGTGCCAGCAGCGCCGGCCTCGGGTCTGGAAACACCATATATTTT
CASSAGLGSGNTIYF
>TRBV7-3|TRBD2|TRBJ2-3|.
TGTGCCAGCAGCCGCGGGACTAGGGCGGCAGATACGCAGTATTTT
CASSRGTRAADTQYF
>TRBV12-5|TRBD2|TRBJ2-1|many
TGTGCTAGTGGCCTGTGGCTAGCGGGAAACAATGAGCAGTTCTTC
CASGLWLAGNNEQFF
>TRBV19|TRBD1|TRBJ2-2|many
TGTGCCAGTAGTACACAGGGGGCCGGTACCGGGGAGCTGTTTTTT
CASSTQGAGTGELFF
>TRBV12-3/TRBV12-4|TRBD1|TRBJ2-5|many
TGTGCCAGCAGCCCGTTGTCAGGGGGTGAGGAGACCCAGTACTTC
CASSPLSGGEETQYF
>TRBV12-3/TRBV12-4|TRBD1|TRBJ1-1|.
TGTGCCAGCAGTTTCGCAACAGGGGTCCAGCATAACACTGAAGCTTTCTTT
CASSFATGVQHNTEAFF
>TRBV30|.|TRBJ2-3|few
TGTGCCTGGAGTGTACAGTCTAGCACAGATACGCAGTATTTT
CAWSVQSSTDTQYF
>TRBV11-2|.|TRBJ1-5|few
TGTGCCAGCAGCTTGAGCGAGGGTCAGCCCCAGCATTTT
CASSLSEGQPQHF
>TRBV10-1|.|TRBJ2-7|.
TGCGCCAGCAGTGAGTCAGGTTGGGGGGGCGACGAGCAGTACTTC
CASSESGWGGDEQYF
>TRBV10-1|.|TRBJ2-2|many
TGCGCCAGCAGTGATGGCTCTTCTCCGGGCACCGGGGAGCTGTTTTTT
CASSDGSSPGTGELFF
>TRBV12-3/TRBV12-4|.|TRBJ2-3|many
TGTGCCAGCAGATTAAGCGGGCCGGCGGCAGATACGCAGTATTTT
CASRLSGPAADTQYF
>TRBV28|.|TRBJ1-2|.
TGTGCCAGCAGTTTCTGGGAAGACCCAATCTATGGCTACACCTTC
CASSFWEDPIYGYTF
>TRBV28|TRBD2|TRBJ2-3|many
TGTGCCAGCAGTTTTCTAGCGGGGACAGATACGCAGTATTTT
CASSFLAGTDTQYF
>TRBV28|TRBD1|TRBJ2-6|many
TGTGCCAGCAGTTTTTGGTTCGACCGGGACAGGGGTCCCGGGGCCAACGTCCTGACTTTC
CASSFWFDRDRGPGANVLTF
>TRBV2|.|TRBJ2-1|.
TGTGCCAGCAGTGAAGCGCGGGGTTGGGGGGCCAACTACAATGAGCAGTTCTTC
CASSEARGWGANYNEQFF
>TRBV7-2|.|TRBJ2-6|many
TGTGCCAGCAGCTTAGAGGGACCCACCGCCTCTGGGGCCAACGTCCTGACTTTC
CASSLEGPTASGANVLTF
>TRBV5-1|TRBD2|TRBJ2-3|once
TGCGCCAGCAGCTTAGGACTAGCGGGAGAAGATACGCAGTATTTT
CASSLGLAGEDTQYF
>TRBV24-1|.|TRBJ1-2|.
TGTGCCACCAGTGCGAAAGGCGGGCTGAACTATGGCTACACCTTC
CATSAKGGLNYGYTF
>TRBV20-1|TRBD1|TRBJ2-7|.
TGCAGTGCCTCCTCCGACAGGGACGAGCAGTACTTC
CSASSDRDEQYF
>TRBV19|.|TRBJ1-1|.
TGTGCCAGTAGTATACAGTCTGAAGCTTTCTTT
CASSIQSEAFF
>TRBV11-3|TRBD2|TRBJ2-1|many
TGTGCCAGCAGCTCGGGGACTAAGCAGTTCTTC
CASSSGTKQFF
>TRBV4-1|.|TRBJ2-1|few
TGCGCCAGCAGCCAAGATCTACGGAAAGTACAACATGAGCAGTTCTTC
CASSQDLRKVQHEQFF
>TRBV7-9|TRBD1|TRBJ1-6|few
TGTGCCAGCAGCTTACGACAGGGCGATAATTCACCCCTCCACTTT
CASSLRQGDNSPLHF
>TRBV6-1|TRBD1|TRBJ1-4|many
TGTGCCAGCAGTCCAACAGGGGGCTCAACTAATGAAAAACTGTTTTTT
CASSPTGGSTNEKLFF
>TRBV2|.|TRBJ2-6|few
TGTGCCAGCAGTGAAAGGGTTGGGGCCAACGTCCTGACTTTC
CASSERVGANVLTF
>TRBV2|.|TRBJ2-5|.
TGTGCCAGCAGTGATGGGAGTTCGGCGGACCCCCACGGGGAGACCCAGTACTTC
CASSDGSSADPHGETQYF
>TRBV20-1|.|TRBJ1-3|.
TGCAGTGCCCATGGACTCAGCTCTGGAAACACCATATATTTT
CSAHGLSSGNTIYF
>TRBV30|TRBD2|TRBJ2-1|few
TGTGCCGGAACTAGCGGTTATAGCGGGGGGCACAATGAGCAGTTCTTC
CAGTSGYSGGHNEQFF
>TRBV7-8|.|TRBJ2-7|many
TGTGCCAGCAGCTTAGGGACACCCTACGAGCAGTACTTC
CASSLGTPYEQYF
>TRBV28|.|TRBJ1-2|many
TGTGCCAGCAGTCGCACCTTTGGACCTAACTATGGCTACACCTTC
CASSRTFGPNYGYTF
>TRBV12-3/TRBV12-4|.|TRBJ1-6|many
TGTGCCAGCACCCCGCAGCTGGGGCGCGATTCACCCCTCCACTTT
CASTPQLGRDSPLHF
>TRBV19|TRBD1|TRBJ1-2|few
TGTGCCAGTACCGTGACAGGGGGCTATGGCTACACCTTC
CASTVTGGYGYTF